The clone carrying this T cell receptor (beta chain) turned up a few times. Its target is not known. This record comes from a study of cytomegalovirus exposure and HLA in healthy donors. Study-wide points: Available immune exposure information was restricted to CMV serostatus only.

Primers for the PCR totalled 60 Vbeta and 13 Jbeta. Profiled with immunoSEQ multiplex PCR; TCRdb holds only in-frame clones, not every one. The table includes over 130,000 clones, under 75% detected once. Germline lookup yields CDR1 SGHAT and CDR2 FQNNGV. The V gene end was trimmed by 5 bases and the J gene end by 8 bases; junction bases not matched to a gene: 8. CDR3 length: 15 residues. The chain joins TRBV11-2 to TRBJ2-1, with 11 bases identical to TRBD1. Input material: PBMCs. The sequence was collected from a woman in her fifties or sixties in good health and CMV-seropositive. The CDR3: CASSLGQGGFYEQFF. The CDR3 DNA reads as TGTGCCAGCAGCCTGGGACAGGGGGGCTTCTATGAGCAGTTCTTC.